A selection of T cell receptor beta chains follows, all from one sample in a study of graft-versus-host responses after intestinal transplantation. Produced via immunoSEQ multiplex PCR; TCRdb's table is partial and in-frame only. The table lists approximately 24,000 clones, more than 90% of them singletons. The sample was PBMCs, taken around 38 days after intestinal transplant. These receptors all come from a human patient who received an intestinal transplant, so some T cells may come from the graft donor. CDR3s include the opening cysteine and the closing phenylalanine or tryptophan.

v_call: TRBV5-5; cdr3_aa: CASSLRRDLTDTQYF
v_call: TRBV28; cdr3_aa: CASSFPAGFYEQYF
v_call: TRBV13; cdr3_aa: CASSPGLAYNEQFF
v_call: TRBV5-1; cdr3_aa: CASTSGGGETQYF
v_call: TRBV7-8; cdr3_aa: CASSTSGGNSYEQYF
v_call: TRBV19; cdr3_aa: CASSIGTASNQPQHF
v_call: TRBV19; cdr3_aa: CASTVGGPPYEQYF
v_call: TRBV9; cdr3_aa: CASSGGGSNQPQHF
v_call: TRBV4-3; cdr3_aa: CASSQADRFSRGNTIYF
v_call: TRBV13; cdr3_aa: CASSLEGAPNEKLFF
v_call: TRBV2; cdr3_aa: CASSYGQGPRSKNIQYF
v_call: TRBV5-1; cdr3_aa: CASSPRTSTDTQYF
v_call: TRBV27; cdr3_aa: CASSSDRAQYF
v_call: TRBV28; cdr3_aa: CASSSVVGLAGGWGTDTQYF
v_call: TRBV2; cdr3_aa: CASSGLSGRGSNEQYF
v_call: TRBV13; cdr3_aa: CASSLGLTSGYYNEQFF
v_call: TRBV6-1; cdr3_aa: CASSVQVPYEQYF
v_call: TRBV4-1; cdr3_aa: CASSPRPQGTGELFF